This T cell receptor beta chain was retrieved from a study of metastatic and nonmetastatic thyroid tumors. Study-wide background: Repertoire comparisons spanned blood and tumor or nodule tissue from malignant and benign thyroid patients. Study-wide results and limits: Versus benign nodules, malignant thyroid tumors reportedly had significantly higher TCR beta diversity, in blood and tumor.

Each patient came to thyroid surgery without any prior treatment (of any kind). This clone was picked up one time. Its antigen is not known. Original data processing: Clinicopathological groups supplied CDR3 differences that were used to build a distant-metastasis classifier for papillary thyroid cancer. TCRdb called clones again from the PCR reads with MiXCR. The V and J calls reflect TCRdb's pipeline rather than the authors' work. This table has around 23,000 clones, around 30% appearing once. The material sequenced was blood. This TCR was recovered from a female donor with papillary thyroid cancer or a benign thyroid nodule (not recorded which). Some clones in this sample may be carry-over from other donors' samples.

The CDR3 DNA reads TGCAGTGCTAGGGGGACTAGCGGGAGTGAAATCTACGAGCAGTACTTC. This codes for CSARGTSGSEIYEQYF. The chain employs TRBV20-1 and TRBJ2-7; 14 bases agree with TRBD2. The J segment lost 3 bases and the V segment lost 3 bases, leaving 7 bases of the junction unmatched. The CDR3 extends over 16 amino acids. Germline V gene data show CDR1 as DFQATT and CDR2 as SNEGSKA (reference sequence).